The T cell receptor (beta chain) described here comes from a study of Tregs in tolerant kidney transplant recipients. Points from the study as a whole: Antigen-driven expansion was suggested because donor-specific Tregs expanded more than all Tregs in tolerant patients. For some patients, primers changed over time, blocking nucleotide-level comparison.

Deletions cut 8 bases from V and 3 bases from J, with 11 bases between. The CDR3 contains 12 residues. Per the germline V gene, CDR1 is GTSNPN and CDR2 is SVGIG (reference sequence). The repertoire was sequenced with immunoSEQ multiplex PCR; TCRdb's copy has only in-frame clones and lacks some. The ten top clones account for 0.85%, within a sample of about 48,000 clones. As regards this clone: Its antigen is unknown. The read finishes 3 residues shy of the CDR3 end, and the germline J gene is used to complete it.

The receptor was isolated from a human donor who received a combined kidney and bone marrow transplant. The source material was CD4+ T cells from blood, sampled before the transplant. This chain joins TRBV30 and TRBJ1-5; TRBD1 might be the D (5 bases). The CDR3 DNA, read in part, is TGTGCCGCCGACAGCCCCAATCAGCCC. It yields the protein CAADSPNQP. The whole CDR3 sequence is CAADSPNQPQHF.